This TCR beta chain was obtained from a study of blood T cell repertoires in COVID-19 (dated by TCRdb to 2020 to 2021). As for the study more broadly: Samples covering the acute and convalescent phases of COVID-19 were provided by collaborators in the United States, Italy and Spain. The material from the prospective study consisted of cDNA or gDNA derived from T cells, B-cell-depleted T cells, or PBMCs. Deeply sampled blood TCRbeta repertoires from subjects exposed to, actively infected with, or recovered from COVID-19 were included in the dataset. The repertoires were made available in a free public database intended to serve as a resource for research on the immune response to SARS-CoV-2. The samples were drawn from the first 160 participants of the ongoing ImmuneRACE study and from 1,254 subjects provided by 6 global collaborators. Sample metadata almost always included a de-identified subject ID, COVID-19 status, age in years and sex. Where available, HLA class I and class II types were obtained from metadata supplied by the sample provider rather than from assay-based typing.

What the work shows at the level of the full study, not this receptor alone: How much clinical and demographic metadata was included differed by source and by participant, and the metadata was provided uncurated.

Ends trimmed: V by 6 bases, J by 5 bases; bases unmatched to a gene: 17. Reading the germline V gene (reference sequence) gives CDR1 LNHDA and CDR2 SQIVND. CDR3 length: 17 amino acids, cysteine to phenylalanine. The only DNA kept is the CDR3, 51 bases in frame from the first base. To note about this clone: No antigen is known for it. No base-level quality is on record; no much larger clone is a single base apart.

TCRbeta CDR3 regions were amplified from genomic DNA using the immunoSEQ Assay, a bias-controlled multiplex PCR. Turning to the authors' computational methods: The number of nucleated cells in each sample was estimated by amplification of reference gene primers within the assay. To quantify the absolute abundance of each unique TCRbeta CDR3 rearrangement, sequence reads were collapsed and filtered. For each sample, productive Simpson clonality was calculated as the square root of Simpson's diversity index across productive rearrangements. The immuneACCESS repertoire file appears here via TCRdb, limited to in-frame rearrangements. These files lack a portion of the clones; in checked studies, under half of the deficit traces to unresolved V genes, and the cause of the others is not known. D and trimming were read from the DNA, whereas the V and J calls and clone size are those reported in that table. For this sample there are 85,000 to 95,000 clones; 75% to 90% appear just once. The ten largest make up less than 6.5% of the sample.

The collaborating institutions used their own protocols to collect whole blood in K2EDTA tubes. For TCRbeta analysis, collaborator samples were shipped as frozen whole blood, as isolated PBMCs, or as DNA extracted from either sample type. Sequenced: peripheral blood. The source is a woman older than 75 with active COVID-19. The V and J genes are TRBV19 and TRBJ2-3; TRBD2 matches 7 bases in the middle. The DNA sequence is TGTGCCAGTAGACCCCGGGCCGGCGGGAGTAGTTTAGATACGCAGTATTTT. The translation is CASRPRAGGSSLDTQYF.